This T cell receptor beta chain was observed in a study of T cells expressing NK-cell markers. Study summary: Sequencing covered eight donors, seven HCMV-seropositive and one seronegative.

TCRdb reanalyzed the 5' RACE reads and collapses them to one entry per CDR3 protein, without DNA. This sample contains hundreds of thousands of distinct CDR3 sequences. The CDR3 is 16 residues long. The germline V gene encodes CDR1 SGHVS and CDR2 FNYEAQ. The receptor was isolated from a man aged 18 to 69 in good health. The material sequenced was blood T cells: a sorted CD56 or NKG2C T cell subset, CD4+ or CD8+ T cells, or bulk PBMC T cells (not recorded which). J is TRBJ2-3 and V is TRBV7-6; TCRdb selects TRBD2, and the lack of DNA leaves this call unchecked. The CDR3 sequence: CASSAEVGLIRSTQYF.